These 30 T cell receptor beta chains were all obtained from the same sample, sequenced in a study of shared clonotypes between healthy human individuals. The protocol was immunoSEQ multiplex PCR, while the TCRdb copy is restricted to in-frame clones and leaves out a portion. The top ten hold more than 20% of the sample, which has approximately 740,000 clones, more than 85% seen once. CD45RO-negative, CCR7-positively selected cells formed the naive CD8 fraction, excluding terminally differentiated effector memory CD45RA+ cells. Material: naive CD8+ T cells sorted from blood. The source is a man between 25 and 39 years old in good health.

The V call is TRBV27, the J call TRBJ1-2, with a weak D call TRBD1 (5 bases). V lost 4 bases and J lost 6, with 6 bases in between. This CDR3 region has 11 residues. Looked up from germline, CDR1 is MNHEY and CDR2 is SMNVEV (reference sequence). This chain's CDR3 is CASSSRDGYTF. In DNA, the CDR3 is TGTGCCAGCAGTTCCAGGGATGGCTACACCTTC.

In the case of this clone: The same CDR3 is also encoded by other DNA sequences in this sample. The chain employs TRBV5-1 and TRBJ2-7, with D tentatively TRBD1 (6 bases). Trimming shortened V by 0 bases and J by 3 bases, and 10 bases separated the two germline ends. The CDR3 is 14 residues long. Germline CDR1 and CDR2: SGHRS and YFSETQ. CDR3 nucleotides: TGCGCCAGCAGCTTGGGGGGGCCGGACTACGAGCAGTACTTC. It encodes CASSLGGPDYEQYF.

This chain joins TRBV7-2 and TRBJ1-5; D unclear. V was trimmed by 5 bases and J by 9 bases, leaving 11 bases between them. Looked up from germline, CDR1 is SGHTA and CDR2 is FQGNSA. The CDR3 spans 12 residues. CDR3 bases: TGTGCCAGCAGCCTAACAGCCTGGCCCCAGCATTTT. Its protein is CASSLTAWPQHF. The whole variable domain, remainder taken from reference TRBV7-2 and TRBJ1-5, is GAGVSQSPSNKVTEKGKDVELRCDPISGHTALYWYRQSLGQGLEFLIYFQGNSAPDKSGLPSDRFSAERTGGSVSTLTIQRTQQEDSAVYLCASSLTAWPQHFGDGTRLSIL.

This clone showed up just once. The chain is built from TRBV28 and TRBJ1-3, with D unclear. V lost 6 bases to trimming and J lost 0 bases, with 9 bases between them. The length of the CDR3 is 14 residues. Germline loops: CDR1 MDHEN, CDR2 SYDVKM. The CDR3 nucleotides read TGTGCCAGCAGGGAACACGTCTCTGGAAACACCATATATTTT. This translates into CASREHVSGNTIYF.

The chain employs TRBV11-2 and TRBJ2-5; 10 bases map to TRBD2. Trimming cost V 1 base and J 5 bases; bases outside gene matches: 13. The CDR3 loop spans 18 amino acids. Per the germline V gene, CDR1 is SGHAT and CDR2 is FQNNGV. The CDR3, as DNA: TGTGCCAGCAGCTTAGCTCGGTGGCTAGCGGGAGTTAGCGAGACCCAGTACTTC. Translation: CASSLARWLAGVSETQYF.

This chain connects TRBV27 to TRBJ2-7, with a possible D match to TRBD2 (6 bases). Trimming shortened V by 2 bases and J by 2 bases, and 13 bases separated the two germline ends. Germline V lookup: CDR1 MNHEY, CDR2 SMNVEV (reference sequence). The CDR3 is made up of 15 amino acids. The CDR3 coding sequence is TGTGCCAGCAGTTTAATCGCGGGAACCGCCTACGAGCAGTACTTC. This gives the protein CASSLIAGTAYEQYF.

The chain links TRBV23-1 to TRBJ1-2; D remains ambiguous. TRBV23-1 carries the ORF label, with uncertain function. The CDR3 consists of 18 residues. Trimming took 0 bases from V and 6 from J, leaving 23 bases between them. CDR3 sequence: CASSQSSVGQTLRDGYTF. The CDR3 nucleotides are TGCGCCAGCAGTCAATCATCGGTTGGGCAGACCCTTAGAGATGGCTACACCTTC.

This chain links TRBV29-1 with TRBJ2-3; 7 nucleotides match TRBD2. J was trimmed by 0 bases and V by 6 bases; bases with no gene match: 6. The CDR3 is made up of 14 amino acids. Germline V gives CDR1 SQVTM, CDR2 ANQGSEA. CDR3 bases: TGCAGCGTAGCCATAGCGGGTAGCACAGATACGCAGTATTTT. Its translation is CSVAIAGSTDTQYF.

The J gene is TRBJ2-3, the V gene TRBV5-1; 9 bases align to TRBD2. The V and J ends lost 2 bases and 4 bases, in that order; junction bases with no gene match: 11. Looked up from germline, CDR1 is SGHRS and CDR2 is YFSETQ. The CDR3 length is 17 residues. CDR3 in amino acids: CASSLPYRTSVSDTQYF. The DNA for the CDR3 is TGCGCCAGCAGCTTACCCTATAGGACTAGCGTATCAGATACGCAGTATTTT.

The V gene is TRBV10-2, the J gene TRBJ2-2; D may be TRBD2 (5 bases). V was clipped by 8 bases and J by 1 base, with 11 bases between them. CDR1 WSHSY and CDR2 SAAADI come from the germline V gene. This CDR3 is built from 14 residues. CDR3 residues: CASVSGKNTGELFF. The CDR3 DNA follows: TGCGCCAGCGTGAGCGGAAAGAACACCGGGGAGCTGTTTTTT.

The chain is built from TRBV28 and TRBJ2-1, with D hard to call. Trimming shortened V by 8 bases and J by 0 bases, and 11 bases separated the two germline ends. The CDR3 consists of 14 residues. CDR1 is MDHEN and CDR2 is SYDVKM in the germline V gene. The DNA for the CDR3 is TGTGCCAGCGGGGAAAGAAACTCCTACAATGAGCAGTTCTTC. Amino acid sequence: CASGERNSYNEQFF.

The genes are TRBV11-3 and TRBJ2-7; 9 bases are shared with TRBD1. Germline V gene sequence: CDR1 SGHNT, CDR2 YENEEA. V lost 5 bases, J lost 2 bases, and 4 bases stayed unmatched. The CDR3 totals 14 residues. In DNA form, the CDR3 reads TGTGCCAGCAGCGCCGGGACAGGGACCTACGAGCAGTACTTC. Protein product: CASSAGTGTYEQYF.

This clone was counted once. The chain recombines TRBV27 with TRBJ2-1, with D unclear. Germline V CDR1 and CDR2: MNHEY, SMNVEV (reference sequence). The CDR3 is 15 residues long. Trimming shortened V by 2 bases and J by 3 bases, and 11 bases separated the two germline ends. The CDR3 spells CASSLGIPFYNEQFF. DNA of the CDR3: TGTGCCAGCAGTTTAGGGATCCCTTTCTACAATGAGCAGTTCTTC.

V and J are TRBV27 and TRBJ2-7; 8 bases line up with TRBD1. V trimming: 2 bases; J trimming: 0 bases; junction bases outside the gene matches: 3. Germline CDR1 is MNHEY and CDR2 is SMNVEV (reference sequence). The CDR3 totals 15 residues. CDR3 region: CASSLRDRRSYEQYF. The CDR3 region has the DNA TGTGCCAGCAGTTTACGGGACAGGCGCTCCTACGAGCAGTACTTC.

The chain combines TRBV30 with TRBJ2-7; the D gene could be TRBD1 or TRBD2 (5 bases each). This CDR3 contains 16 residues. V was clipped by 2 bases and J by 5 bases, with 22 bases between them. CDR1 GTSNPN and CDR2 SVGIG come from the germline V gene (reference sequence). The DNA of the CDR3 is TGTGCCTGGAGTTCAATCCGGGGCCCACCGGTCCACGAGCAGTACTTC. Translating it yields CAWSSIRGPPVHEQYF.

The genes are TRBV25-1 and TRBJ2-5; 8 positions match TRBD2. The germline CDR1 and CDR2 sequences are MGHDK and SYGVNS. The CDR3 sequence is 15 residues long. Germline trimming cut 3 bases from V and 5 bases from J; bases unmatched to any gene: 8. Here the CDR3 DNA reads TGTGCCAGCAGTGACGTCGGGACTAGTCGGGAGACCCAGTACTTC. This sequence encodes CASSDVGTSRETQYF.

This clone has only one observation. V gene TRBV28 combines with J gene TRBJ1-1, with a possible D match to TRBD1 (5 bases). The V and J ends lost 3 bases and 5 bases respectively, with 10 bases between them. The CDR3 extends over 13 amino acids. Per the germline V gene, CDR1 is MDHEN and CDR2 is SYDVKM. The CDR3 is CASSLQGGTEAFF. The DNA for the CDR3 is TGTGCCAGCAGTTTGCAGGGAGGAACTGAAGCTTTCTTT.

The chain recombines TRBV12-5 with TRBJ2-7, with D unclear. CDR3 length equals 17 residues. V shed 0 bases and J shed 2 bases, with 17 bases lying between them. Germline values: CDR1 LGHNT, CDR2 FRNRAP. The CDR3 region has the DNA TGTGCTAGTGGTTTGGTCCCGCCGAACTCCCGCCCCTACGAGCAGTACTTC. Translation: CASGLVPPNSRPYEQYF.

The V and J genes are TRBV4-3 and TRBJ2-5, with 9 bases matching TRBD2. The end of the DNA fits TRBJ2-7 better, so the J call may be wrong. The germline V gene encodes CDR1 LGHNA and CDR2 YSLEER. The CDR3 consists of 16 residues. The CDR3 sequence is CASSQEAIAGVDEQYF. CDR3 bases: TGCGCCAGCAGCCAAGAGGCAATAGCGGGAGTGGACGAGCAGTACTTC.

This chain joins TRBV5-8 and TRBJ1-4; 9 nucleotides line up with TRBD1. This CDR3 contains 15 residues. Germline V gene data show CDR1 as SGHTS and CDR2 as YDEGEE. Trimming removed 4 bases from V and 3 bases from J; junction bases left unmatched: 4. The CDR3 is CASSRTGVANEKLFF. CDR3 nucleotides: TGTGCCAGCAGCAGGACAGGGGTGGCTAATGAAAAACTGTTTTTT.

The chain couples TRBV9 to TRBJ2-3; 9 nucleotides match TRBD2. This CDR3 has 15 amino acids. The V and J ends lost 3 bases and 2 bases, in that order; junction bases with no gene match: 4. Looked up from germline, CDR1 is SGDLS and CDR2 is YYNGEE. CDR3 protein: CASSGSGGLTDTQYF. DNA for the CDR3: TGTGCCAGCAGCGGCAGCGGGGGGCTCACAGATACGCAGTATTTT.

The chain links TRBV28 to TRBJ1-5, with 10 nucleotides matching TRBD1. J gave up 6 bases and V 5 bases, and 7 bases lay outside the gene matches. There are 15 residues in the CDR3. CDR1 is MDHEN, CDR2 SYDVKM, per germline. CDR3 nucleotide sequence: TGTGCCAGCAGTCCGGTGACAGGGGGCCTTCAGCCCCAGCATTTT. Protein: CASSPVTGGLQPQHF. Looking up the rest from reference TRBV28 and TRBJ1-5 gives the full variable domain: DVKVTQSSRYLVKRTGEKVFLECVQDMDHENMFWYRQDPGLGLRLIYFSYDVKMKEKGDIPEGYSVSREKKERFSLILESASTNQTSMYLCASSPVTGGLQPQHFGDGTRLSIL.

The chain uses TRBV15 and TRBJ2-7, with D possibly matching TRBD1 (6 bases). The CDR3 is 13 amino acids. Trimming left V 3 bases short and J 6 bases short, with 12 bases between. Germline values: CDR1 LNHNV, CDR2 YYDKDF (reference sequence). The CDR3 here is CATSSPGVGEQYF. The CDR3 nucleotides are TGTGCCACCAGCAGCCCAGGGGTTGGCGAGCAGTACTTC.

The chain has TRBV4-1 and TRBJ2-7; 14 bases line up with TRBD2. V gave up 1 base and J gave up 6 bases; unmatched junction bases: 5. CDR1 is MGHRA, CDR2 YSYEKL, per germline. The length of the CDR3 is 16 residues. CDR3 in amino acids: CASSQGPGTSGSEQYF. The CDR3 DNA reads TGCGCCAGCAGCCAAGGTCCCGGGACTAGCGGGAGCGAGCAGTACTTC.

This clone appeared a single time. The CDR3 bases are TGTGCCGGGGGATCGACAGGGGGAACCTACGAGCAGTACTTC. It yields the protein CAGGSTGGTYEQYF. This chain uses TRBV10-3 with TRBJ2-7, with 9 bases identical to TRBD1. This CDR3 is 14 amino acids long. The J segment lost 2 bases and the V segment lost 11 bases, leaving 10 bases of the junction unmatched. Germline-derived CDR1 and CDR2 are ENHRY and SYGVKD.

The rearrangement links TRBV6-5 to TRBJ2-3; 9 nucleotides agree with TRBD2. The junction had 5 bases not matched to a gene; V was cut back by 5 bases and J by 2 bases. CDR1 and CDR2 (germline): MNHEY, SVGAGI. The CDR3 spans 15 residues. The CDR3 sequence: CASSNSGSVTDTQYF. The CDR3 coding sequence is TGTGCCAGCAGTAATAGCGGGAGCGTCACAGATACGCAGTATTTT.

V is TRBV14 and J is TRBJ1-2, with D perhaps matching TRBD1 (6 bases). Germline loops: CDR1 SGHDN, CDR2 FVKESK. The CDR3 spans 18 residues. Trimming pared 4 bases from V and 3 bases from J, leaving 24 bases between. In nucleotides, the CDR3 is TGTGCCAGCAGCCCAGAGGAGAGGGTCCGGAGGGGGGACTATGGCTACACCTTC. Encoded protein: CASSPEERVRRGDYGYTF.

This chain's CDR3 is CASSQGLAGADTQYF. The CDR3 coding sequence is TGCGCCAGCAGCCAAGGACTAGCGGGAGCAGATACGCAGTATTTT. V and J are TRBV4-1 and TRBJ2-3; the match to TRBD2 covers 12 bases. V gave up 1 base and J gave up 4 bases; unmatched junction bases: 0. Germline V lookup: CDR1 MGHRA, CDR2 YSYEKL. The CDR3 totals 15 residues.

This clone was seen only a few times. The chain recombines TRBV7-9 with TRBJ2-7, with 7 positions matching TRBD1. CDR3 length equals 15 residues. Germline assignment: CDR1 SEHNR and CDR2 FQNEAQ (reference sequence). V shed 5 bases and J 2 bases; nucleotides not matched to a gene: 9. CDR3 bases: TGTGCCAGCAGCAACACCGGGACAGATCCCTACGAGCAGTACTTC. Translated, it gives CASSNTGTDPYEQYF.

This clone was recorded a few times. CDR3 coding DNA: TGTGCCAGCAGGAAGGGACAGGGGTACGAGCAGTACTTC. This sequence encodes CASRKGQGYEQYF. The chain links TRBV7-9 to TRBJ2-7; TRBD1 agrees at 10 bases. Germline values: CDR1 SEHNR, CDR2 FQNEAQ (reference sequence). The CDR3 is 13 residues long. The V gene end was trimmed by 6 bases and the J gene end by 4 bases; junction bases not matched to a gene: 3. Variable domain in full (rest from reference TRBV7-9 and TRBJ2-7): DTGVSQNPRHKITKRGQNVTFRCDPISEHNRLYWYRQTLGQGPEFLTYFQNEAQLEKSRLLSDRFSAERPKGSFSTLEIQRTEQGDSAMYLCASRKGQGYEQYFGPGTRLTVT.